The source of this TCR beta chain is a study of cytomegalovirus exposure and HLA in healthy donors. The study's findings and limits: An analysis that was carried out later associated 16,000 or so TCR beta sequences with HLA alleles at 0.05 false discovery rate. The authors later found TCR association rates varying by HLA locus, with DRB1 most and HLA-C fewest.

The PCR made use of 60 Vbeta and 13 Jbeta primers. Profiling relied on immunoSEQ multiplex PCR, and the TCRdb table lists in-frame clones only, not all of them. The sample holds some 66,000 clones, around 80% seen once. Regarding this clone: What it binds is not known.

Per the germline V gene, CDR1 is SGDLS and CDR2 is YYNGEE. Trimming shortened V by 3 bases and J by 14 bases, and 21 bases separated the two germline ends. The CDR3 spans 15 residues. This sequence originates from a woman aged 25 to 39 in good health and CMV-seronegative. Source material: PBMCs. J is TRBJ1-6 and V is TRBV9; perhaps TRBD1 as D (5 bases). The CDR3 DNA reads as TGTGCCAGCAGCGGAAGTTTGGGGGGGGGAGGGGCCCTCCACTTT. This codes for CASSGSLGGGGALHF.